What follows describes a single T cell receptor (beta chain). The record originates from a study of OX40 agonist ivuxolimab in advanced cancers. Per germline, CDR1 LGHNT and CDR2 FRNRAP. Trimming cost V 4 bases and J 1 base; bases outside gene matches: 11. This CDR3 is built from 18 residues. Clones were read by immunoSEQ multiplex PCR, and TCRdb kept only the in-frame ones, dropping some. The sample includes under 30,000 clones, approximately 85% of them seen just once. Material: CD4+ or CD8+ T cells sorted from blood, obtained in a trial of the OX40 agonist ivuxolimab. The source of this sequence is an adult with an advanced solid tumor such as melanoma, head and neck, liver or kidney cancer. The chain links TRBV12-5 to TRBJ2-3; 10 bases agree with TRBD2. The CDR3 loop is CASGSIIDGTSGTDTQYF. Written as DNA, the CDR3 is TGTGCTAGTGGTTCAATAATAGACGGGACTAGCGGCACAGATACGCAGTATTTT.